Below, 32 T cell receptor beta chains from the same sample are listed, as sequenced in a study of graft-versus-host responses after intestinal transplantation. Method: immunoSEQ multiplex PCR; TCRdb's copy keeps in-frame clones and lacks some. This table has 65,000 to 90,000 clones, approximately 89% appearing once. Their antigens remain unidentified. Sequenced here: unstimulated CD8+ T cells sorted from spleen or lymph node cells, sampled before transplant. The source of these receptors is a human donor who was the organ donor for an intestinal transplant.

This chain connects TRBV19 to TRBJ2-2, with D perhaps matching TRBD2 (7 bases). Trimming took off 6 bases at V and 5 bases at J, with 19 bases between the two ends. The CDR3 contains 16 residues. Germline V gives CDR1 LNHDA, CDR2 SQIVND (reference sequence). The CDR3: CASSGHARGGTGELFF. CDR3 nucleotides: TGTGCCAGTAGCGGTCATGCCAGGGGAGGGACCGGGGAGCTGTTTTTT.

The CDR3 nucleotides are TGTGCCAGCAGCCAAGAGGGGCCCTCCTACGAGCAGTACTTC. Protein: CASSQEGPSYEQYF. The J gene is TRBJ2-7, the V gene TRBV4-2, with D maybe TRBD1 (5 bases). The germline V gene encodes CDR1 LGHNA and CDR2 YNFKEQ. The CDR3 has 14 amino acids. Trimming removed 0 bases at V and 0 bases at J, with 6 bases between.

The chain links TRBV27 to TRBJ2-7; TRBD1 or TRBD2 may be the D gene (7 bases each). Trimming took off 4 bases at V and 5 bases at J, with 15 bases between the two ends. The CDR3 runs to 14 residues. Per the germline V gene, CDR1 is MNHEY and CDR2 is SMNVEV (reference sequence). The chain's CDR3 is CASSYGLGGHEQYF. The DNA of the CDR3 is TGTGCCAGCAGTTATGGACTAGGGGGCCACGAGCAGTACTTC.

The genes are TRBV9 and TRBJ1-1; no firm D call. Trimming removed 0 bases at V and 4 bases at J, with 7 bases between. The CDR3 loop spans 13 amino acids. The germline CDR1 and CDR2 sequences are SGDLS and YYNGEE. CDR3 in DNA: TGTGCCAGCAGCGTAGAATGGGGCACTGAAGCTTTCTTT. Translated, it gives CASSVEWGTEAFF.

This chain connects TRBV6-1 to TRBJ2-2, with D uncertain. The CDR3 is made up of 14 amino acids. Germline CDR1 reads MNHNS; CDR2 reads SASEGT. Trimming removed 8 bases at V and 0 bases at J, with 10 bases between. In DNA form, the CDR3 reads TGTGCCAGCCTCCACGCCGCGAACACCGGGGAGCTGTTTTTT. Amino acid sequence: CASLHAANTGELFF.

The CDR3 spells CASSFIQGASGELFF. CDR3 in DNA: TGTGCCAGCAGTTTTATTCAGGGGGCATCCGGGGAGCTGTTTTTT. The rearrangement uses TRBV28 and TRBJ2-2; 8 bases fit TRBD1. CDR3 size: 15 residues. Germline V gives CDR1 MDHEN, CDR2 SYDVKM. The J segment lost 6 bases and the V segment lost 3 bases, leaving 6 bases of the junction unmatched.

The chain employs TRBV5-6 and TRBJ2-7, with 7 bases lining up with TRBD1. V was clipped by 4 bases and J by 2 bases; unmatched bases: 6. Germline CDR1 SGHDT, CDR2 YYEEEE. The CDR3 runs to 14 residues. The CDR3 loop reads CASSPRQGPYEQYF. The CDR3 DNA reads as TGTGCCAGCAGCCCTAGACAGGGACCCTACGAGCAGTACTTC.

The chain employs TRBV7-9 and TRBJ1-1, with D tentatively TRBD1 (6 bases). Between the trimmed V and J ends, which lost 5 bases and 0 bases, there was a span of 16 bases. The CDR3 length is 16 residues. In germline, CDR1 is SEHNR, CDR2 FQNEAQ (reference sequence). In nucleotides, the CDR3 is TGTGCCAGCAGCCCCCGACAGGACCCCATGAACACTGAAGCTTTCTTT. Translated: CASSPRQDPMNTEAFF.

J is TRBJ1-4 and V is TRBV14; D is possibly TRBD1 (6 bases). V lost 5 bases and J 10 bases, leaving 14 bases between the germline ends. The V gene's germline CDR1 is SGHDN and CDR2 FVKESK. There are 13 residues in the CDR3. The CDR3 nucleotides are TGTGCCAGCAGCACGCAGGGGAGGGCAAAACTGTTTTTT. It translates to CASSTQGRAKLFF.

The chain recombines TRBV7-9 with TRBJ2-4; D is perhaps TRBD1 (6 bases). The germline V gene encodes CDR1 SEHNR and CDR2 FQNEAQ (reference sequence). V was pared by 5 bases and J by 8 bases, with 19 bases between. The CDR3 covers 15 residues. This CDR3 reads CASSPDAVGGDIQYF. The CDR3 DNA sequence: TGTGCCAGCAGCCCCGACGCCGTAGGGGGTGACATTCAGTACTTC.

CDR3 DNA: TGTGCCAGTACCTTCGGGACAGGGGGCTGGTATGAGCAGTTCTTC. It encodes CASTFGTGGWYEQFF. The chain recombines TRBV19 with TRBJ2-1; 12 bases align to TRBD1. Germline V gene lookup returns CDR1 LNHDA and CDR2 SQIVND (reference sequence). The CDR3 spans 15 residues. The J segment lost 8 bases and the V segment lost 7 bases, leaving 9 bases of the junction unmatched.

The rearrangement links TRBV5-1 to TRBJ2-1; D perhaps matches TRBD2 (6 bases). The CDR3 totals 14 residues. V was cut by 4 bases and J by 10 bases, with 18 bases left in between. Germline loops: CDR1 SGHRS, CDR2 YFSETQ. As DNA, the CDR3 is TGCGCCAGCAGCCAGCTTTACGGGAGCGGCGAGCAGTTCTTC. This codes for CASSQLYGSGEQFF. Drawing the rest from reference TRBV5-1 and TRBJ2-1, the complete variable domain is KAGVTQTPRYLIKTRGQQVTLSCSPISGHRSVSWYQQTPGQGLQFLFEYFSETQRNKGNFPGRFSGRQFSNSRSEMNVSTLELGDSALYLCASSQLYGSGEQFFGPGTRLTVL.

V and J are TRBV9 and TRBJ1-1, with TRBD1 as a possible D gene (5 bases). This CDR3 has 14 amino acids. Germline V gives CDR1 SGDLS, CDR2 YYNGEE. V gave up 0 bases and J gave up 1 base, with 7 bases separating them. The CDR3 here is CASSVGGENTEAFF. The DNA for the CDR3 is TGTGCCAGCAGCGTAGGGGGCGAGAACACTGAAGCTTTCTTT.

The chain is built from TRBV5-5 and TRBJ2-7; D is unresolved. V was trimmed by 0 bases and J by 0 bases, leaving 13 bases between them. CDR1 and CDR2 from the germline V gene are SGHKS and YYEKEE (reference sequence). The CDR3 totals 16 residues. The CDR3: CASSLATTFSSYEQYF. The CDR3 nucleotides read TGTGCCAGCAGCTTGGCCACCACGTTCAGCTCCTACGAGCAGTACTTC.

This clone showed up just once. The chain couples TRBV7-9 to TRBJ1-2; D gene ambiguous. CDR1 SEHNR and CDR2 FQNEAQ come from the germline V gene (reference sequence). The V end lost 1 base, the J end lost 13 bases, and 13 bases lay between the germline ends. The CDR3 sequence is 12 residues long. The CDR3 spells CASSLGVGSATF. The DNA of the CDR3 is TGTGCCAGCAGCTTAGGAGTGGGGTCCGCCACCTTC.

This chain uses TRBV27 with TRBJ1-6; D is undetermined. Germline V gives CDR1 MNHEY, CDR2 SMNVEV (reference sequence). The germline V and J ends were trimmed by 4 bases and 4 bases, with 11 bases remaining between them. The CDR3 has 15 residues. The CDR3: CASSSFQDYNSPLHF. The CDR3 nucleotides read TGTGCCAGCAGTTCTTTTCAGGATTATAATTCACCCCTCCACTTT.

The sample holds a few counts of this clone. The chain combines TRBV4-1 with TRBJ1-1, with no clear D. CDR1 and CDR2 from the germline V gene are MGHRA and YSYEKL. The V end was cut by 4 bases, the J end by 1 base, with 7 bases between. The CDR3 runs to 13 residues. CDR3 nucleotides: TGCGCCAGCAGCCCCCGGGCGAACACTGAAGCTTTCTTT. It yields the protein CASSPRANTEAFF.

This clone has only a few counts. CDR3 sequence (DNA): TGTGCCAGCAGGCCCGGGACTCTAGCTTCCTACGAGCAGTACTTC. Amino acid sequence: CASRPGTLASYEQYF. The V and J genes are TRBV6-5 and TRBJ2-7; D might be TRBD2 (6 bases). CDR3 size: 15 residues. Trimming removed 6 bases from V and 1 base from J, with 16 bases in between. The V gene's germline CDR1 is MNHEY and CDR2 SVGAGI.

The V gene is TRBV19, the J gene TRBJ2-5; D gene uncertain. From germline, CDR1 is LNHDA and CDR2 SQIVND (reference sequence). V was shortened by 1 base and J by 5 bases, with 5 bases between the two germline ends. The CDR3 length is 12 residues. CDR3 in amino acids: CASSIGRETQYF. The CDR3 nucleotides read TGTGCCAGTAGTATAGGTCGGGAGACCCAGTACTTC.

With respect to this clone: The junction does not match germline at one end; this may be a read error. The genes are TRBV5-1 and TRBJ2-7; weak D call: TRBD1 (5 bases). This CDR3 spans 13 amino acids. Germline V gene data show CDR1 as SGHRS and CDR2 as YFSETQ. DNA for the CDR3: TGCGCCGGCAGCTTGGCCCCAGGGCCCGAGCAGTACTTC. This codes for CAGSLAPGPEQYF.

The rearrangement links TRBV7-9 to TRBJ2-1; 9 nucleotides align to TRBD2. Germline lookup yields CDR1 SEHNR and CDR2 FQNEAQ (reference sequence). CDR3 length equals 16 residues. Trimming removed 0 bases from V and 10 bases from J; junction bases left unmatched: 10. The chain's CDR3 is CASSLAGVAGVGEQFF. The CDR3 DNA follows: TGTGCCAGCAGCTTAGCGGGGGTAGCGGGAGTAGGGGAGCAGTTCTTC.

The genes are TRBV4-2 and TRBJ2-1; D not resolved. Trimming stripped 0 bases from V and 11 bases from J, with 11 bases between. Germline V gene sequence: CDR1 LGHNA, CDR2 YNFKEQ. This CDR3 spans 13 amino acids. This CDR3 is CASSQEVEYQQFF. As DNA, the CDR3 is TGTGCCAGCAGCCAAGAGGTCGAATATCAGCAGTTCTTC.

The CDR3 sequence is CASSTRSWGYGYTF. The CDR3 nucleotides read TGTGCCAGCAGCACACGATCCTGGGGATATGGCTACACCTTC. V usage is TRBV5-5 and J usage is TRBJ1-2, with no clear D. Trimming removed 4 bases from V and 5 bases from J, with 15 bases in between. The CDR3 is 14 amino acids. Germline V CDR1 and CDR2: SGHKS, YYEKEE (reference sequence).

J is TRBJ2-7 and V is TRBV29-1; D unresolved. The CDR3 has 13 residues. Trimming took 2 bases from V and 2 from J, leaving 10 bases between them. Germline CDR1 SQVTM, CDR2 ANQGSEA. The CDR3 sequence: CSVETSSPYEQYF. The CDR3 nucleotides read TGCAGCGTTGAAACTTCGTCACCCTACGAGCAGTACTTC.

The chain uses TRBV30 and TRBJ2-5; 8 bases are shared with TRBD1. Germline V gene sequence: CDR1 GTSNPN, CDR2 SVGIG (reference sequence). The CDR3 loop spans 17 amino acids. The trim removed 1 base at V and 3 bases at J, leaving 13 bases unmatched. Written as DNA, the CDR3 is TGTGCCTGGAGTGAGTCTCGGACAGGGAGGAGGAAAGAGACCCAGTACTTC. It codes for CAWSESRTGRRKETQYF.

The chain links TRBV5-1 to TRBJ1-1; D unclear. CDR1 is SGHRS and CDR2 is YFSETQ in the germline V gene. V was clipped by 3 bases and J by 5 bases, with 11 bases between them. CDR3 size: 13 residues. CDR3 nucleotide sequence: TGCGCCAGCAGCTGGGATGGGGATACTGAAGCTTTCTTT. The encoded protein is CASSWDGDTEAFF.

This chain's CDR3 is CASSIGQKNTEAFF. The CDR3 nucleotides are TGTGCCAGTAGTATAGGACAGAAGAACACTGAAGCTTTCTTT. This sequence joins TRBV19 and TRBJ1-1; maybe TRBD1 (5 bases). Trimming cost V 1 base and J 1 base, with 7 bases left between them. The CDR3 totals 14 residues. Per the germline V gene, CDR1 is LNHDA and CDR2 is SQIVND (reference sequence). The full variable domain, in which reference TRBV19 and TRBJ1-1 provide the parts outside the CDR3, is DGGITQSPKYLFRKEGQNVTLSCEQNLNHDAMYWYRQDPGQGLRLIYYSQIVNDFQKGDIAEGYSVSREKKESFPLTVTSAQKNPTAFYLCASSIGQKNTEAFFGQGTRLTVV.

The chain has TRBV11-3 and TRBJ2-7; D is undetermined. In germline, CDR1 is SGHNT, CDR2 YENEEA. This CDR3 spans 13 amino acids. V gave up 5 bases and J gave up 4 bases, with 12 bases separating them. The CDR3 loop is CASSLRGSYEQYF. In DNA, the CDR3 is TGTGCCAGCAGCCTACGTGGGTCTTACGAGCAGTACTTC.

The rearrangement links TRBV2 to TRBJ1-1; D gene uncertain. The CDR3 length is 12 residues. Trimming took off 2 bases at V and 9 bases at J, with 10 bases between the two ends. Germline V gene lookup returns CDR1 SNHLY and CDR2 FYNNEI. Here the CDR3 reads CASSEYRSQAFF. CDR3 sequence (DNA): TGTGCCAGCAGTGAATACAGAAGTCAAGCTTTCTTT.

This rearrangement joins TRBV5-6 to TRBJ2-5; 7 nucleotides align to TRBD1. CDR1 SGHDT and CDR2 YYEEEE come from the germline V gene. The J segment lost 1 base and the V segment lost 4 bases, leaving 10 bases of the junction unmatched. CDR3 length equals 16 residues. The CDR3: CASSPMTGTAQETQYF. The CDR3 nucleotides are TGTGCCAGCAGCCCGATGACTGGGACAGCCCAAGAGACCCAGTACTTC.

This clone occurred once. The CDR3 nucleotides are TGTGCCAGCAGTGTGCTATACGAGCAGTACTTC. It encodes CASSVLYEQYF. The V gene is TRBV25-1, the J gene TRBJ2-7; D is ambiguous. This CDR3 comprises 11 residues. Germline V gene lookup returns CDR1 MGHDK and CDR2 SYGVNS. Trimming left V 4 bases short and J 4 bases short, with 5 bases between.

The J gene is TRBJ2-7, the V gene TRBV6-5, with D tentatively TRBD1 (7 bases). The CDR3 has 13 residues. The germline V gene encodes CDR1 MNHEY and CDR2 SVGAGI. Trimming left V 4 bases short and J 3 bases short, with 10 bases between. For the CDR3, the DNA is TGTGCCAGCAGTTGGGGGGACAGCTACGAGCAGTACTTC. This gives the protein CASSWGDSYEQYF.